These 18 T cell receptor beta chains share one sample of origin, sequenced in a study of PD-1 blockade in classical Hodgkin lymphoma. Time point denoted: cycle 4 day 1 (C4D1), after less than 7 weeks of nivolumab. Patients all relapsed after autologous stem cell transplantation, and there was variation in brentuximab vedotin exposure. The table came from immunoSEQ multiplex PCR; TCRdb's copy has only in-frame clones and leaves some out. The sample lists under 50,000 clones; 60% to 75% were seen once. Sequencing used peripheral blood mononuclear cells (PBMCs), obtained before the fourth cycle of nivolumab. The source of these receptors is a human donor with classical Hodgkin lymphoma.

V usage is TRBV4-2 and J usage is TRBJ2-7, with 8 nucleotides matching TRBD1. CDR3 size: 15 residues. The junction had 5 bases not matched to a gene; V was cut back by 0 bases and J by 4 bases. CDR1 is LGHNA, CDR2 YNFKEQ, per germline. The CDR3 nucleotides read TGTGCCAGCAGCCAAGAGGCAGGGGGCCCTTACGAGCAGTACTTC. Amino acids: CASSQEAGGPYEQYF.

The CDR3 loop is CATRSSEQYF. The DNA of the CDR3 is TGTGCCACCCGGTCTAGCGAGCAGTACTTC. This rearrangement joins TRBV28 to TRBJ2-7, with D uncertain. CDR1 is MDHEN, CDR2 SYDVKM, per germline. CDR3 length: 10 amino acids. With 10 bases removed from V and 6 bases from J, the gap between germline ends came to 10 bases.

This clone was counted only a few times. The chain has TRBV19 and TRBJ1-2; possible D gene TRBD1, 5 bases. Germline lookup yields CDR1 LNHDA and CDR2 SQIVND (reference sequence). This CDR3 comprises 13 residues. Trimming cost V 7 bases and J 7 bases, with 16 bases left between them. CDR3 DNA: TGTGCCAGTACTGGGGGAGGTTGGCCTGGCTACACCTTC. Translating it yields CASTGGGWPGYTF.

In this sample, this clone turned up a few times. The J gene is TRBJ2-3, the V gene TRBV9; TRBD2 agrees at 9 bases. CDR1 SGDLS and CDR2 YYNGEE come from the germline V gene. The CDR3 loop spans 15 amino acids. Germline trimming cut 6 bases from V and 4 bases from J; bases unmatched to any gene: 9. The CDR3: CASTLDAGGADTQYF. Here the CDR3 DNA reads TGTGCCAGCACCCTCGACGCGGGGGGGGCAGATACGCAGTATTTT. The full variable domain, rest sourced from reference TRBV9 and TRBJ2-3, is DSGVTQTPKHLITATGQRVTLRCSPRSGDLSVYWYQQSLDQGLQFLIQYYNGEERAKGNILERFSAQQFPDLHSELNLSSLELGDSALYFCASTLDAGGADTQYFGPGTRLTVL.

CDR3 DNA sequence: TGTGCCTGGGGACAGGGGAAGAAGCCCCAGCATTTT. Its protein product is CAWGQGKKPQHF. The chain carries TRBV30 and TRBJ1-5; 9 positions agree with TRBD1. The CDR3 spans 12 residues. Germline-derived CDR1 and CDR2 are GTSNPN and SVGIG (reference sequence). J was trimmed by 8 bases and V by 5 bases; bases with no gene match: 4.

J is TRBJ1-3 and V is TRBV28, with D unclear. Germline CDR1 MDHEN, CDR2 SYDVKM. V gave up 1 base and J gave up 2 bases, with 12 bases separating them. The CDR3 length is 16 residues. The CDR3 coding sequence is TGTGCCAGCAGTTTATCCCTCCCGGGAGCTGGAAACACCATATATTTT. Its translation: CASSLSLPGAGNTIYF.

This clone has just one count. The V gene is TRBV11-2, the J gene TRBJ1-4; D is undetermined. The CDR3 contains 13 residues. Trimming removed 0 bases at V and 6 bases at J, with 5 bases between. Germline lookup yields CDR1 SGHAT and CDR2 FQNNGV. This CDR3 is CASSLEIYEKLFF. As DNA, the CDR3 is TGTGCCAGCAGCTTAGAGATCTATGAAAAACTGTTTTTT.

V gene TRBV30 combines with J gene TRBJ2-2; 7 nucleotides agree with TRBD1. Unmatched junction bases numbered 3, after V lost 1 base and J lost 4 bases. From germline, CDR1 is GTSNPN and CDR2 SVGIG (reference sequence). CDR3 length: 14 amino acids. The CDR3 loop reads CAWSAYRGTGELFF. As DNA, the CDR3 is TGTGCCTGGAGTGCCTACAGGGGCACCGGGGAGCTGTTTTTT. Full variable domain (remainder filled in from reference TRBV30 and TRBJ2-2): SQTIHQWPATLVQPVGSPLSLECTVEGTSNPNLYWYRQAAGRGLQLLFYSVGIGQISSEVPQNLSASRPQDRQFILSSKKLLLSDSGFYLCAWSAYRGTGELFFGEGSRLTVL.

V usage is TRBV30 and J usage is TRBJ2-2, with D possibly matching TRBD2 (6 bases). The CDR3 totals 15 residues. Trimming shortened V by 3 bases and J by 1 base, and 12 bases separated the two germline ends. In germline, CDR1 is GTSNPN, CDR2 SVGIG (reference sequence). In DNA form, the CDR3 reads TGTGCCTGGAGCACCGGGACTCAGAACACCGGGGAGCTGTTTTTT. Translating it yields CAWSTGTQNTGELFF.

This chain joins TRBV30 and TRBJ2-5; D is uncertain. This CDR3 contains 13 residues. Trimming pared 4 bases from V and 5 bases from J, leaving 14 bases between. Germline V lookup: CDR1 GTSNPN, CDR2 SVGIG (reference sequence). The CDR3 nucleotides are TGTGCCTGGACCCTCGACCTTGAGGAGACCCAGTACTTC. Translated: CAWTLDLEETQYF.

The genes are TRBV6-6 and TRBJ2-7; D is possibly TRBD2 (6 bases). The CDR3 consists of 11 residues. V lost 6 bases, J lost 12 bases, and 15 bases lay in between. Germline CDR1 and CDR2: MNHNY and SVGAGI (reference sequence). The CDR3 loop is CASRAGTQPYF. The CDR3 DNA reads as TGTGCCAGCAGGGCCGGGACTCAGCCGTACTTC.

This chain connects TRBV6-5 to TRBJ2-7, with D uncertain. The V end lost 0 bases, the J end lost 4 bases, and 7 bases lay between the germline ends. Per germline, CDR1 MNHEY and CDR2 SVGAGI. The CDR3 consists of 13 residues. Here the CDR3 reads CASSYSERYEQYF. For the CDR3, the DNA is TGTGCCAGCAGTTACTCGGAAAGGTACGAGCAGTACTTC.

The chain is built from TRBV5-6 and TRBJ2-3; 8 nucleotides agree with TRBD2. The V segment lost 2 bases and the J segment 4 bases; nucleotides outside the gene matches: 12. The CDR3 contains 17 residues. The V gene's germline CDR1 is SGHDT and CDR2 YYEEEE. The CDR3 DNA reads as TGTGCCAGCAGCTTTATGGGTTTAGCGGGGTTGGCAGATACGCAGTATTTT. Protein sequence: CASSFMGLAGLADTQYF.

The chain combines TRBV30 with TRBJ1-3; no definite D call. The ends were cut back, 2 bases at V and 0 bases at J, with 5 bases in the middle. This CDR3 has 13 residues. CDR1 is GTSNPN, CDR2 SVGIG, per germline (reference sequence). The CDR3 loop is CAWSTVSGNTIYF. CDR3 DNA sequence: TGTGCCTGGAGTACAGTCTCTGGAAACACCATATATTTT.

The chain has TRBV9 and TRBJ2-2, with 11 bases lining up with TRBD2. CDR3 length equals 16 residues. The V and J ends lost 3 bases and 3 bases, in that order; junction bases with no gene match: 4. Germline V lookup: CDR1 SGDLS, CDR2 YYNGEE. The CDR3: CASSAIAGGDTGELFF. CDR3 DNA: TGTGCCAGCAGCGCGATAGCGGGGGGGGACACCGGGGAGCTGTTTTTT.

The chain carries TRBV4-1 and TRBJ1-1; a possible D gene is TRBD1 (5 bases). Trimming shortened V by 5 bases and J by 8 bases, and 24 bases separated the two germline ends. This CDR3 contains 16 residues. The germline V gene encodes CDR1 MGHRA and CDR2 YSYEKL. CDR3 residues: CASSSIQGALQVEAFF. The CDR3 nucleotides read TGCGCCAGCAGCTCAATTCAAGGGGCCCTTCAGGTGGAAGCTTTCTTT.

V is TRBV5-1 and J is TRBJ1-1; D may be TRBD1 (5 bases). Germline V gene sequence: CDR1 SGHRS, CDR2 YFSETQ. This CDR3 spans 17 amino acids. Trimming removed 5 bases from V and 0 bases from J, with 20 bases in between. The CDR3 DNA is TGCGCCAGCAGAGAGACTCTGGGACCCCGCATGAACACTGAAGCTTTCTTT. Its translation is CASRETLGPRMNTEAFF.

The V gene is TRBV7-2, the J gene TRBJ1-1; D gene uncertain. This CDR3 region has 14 residues. The germline V gene encodes CDR1 SGHTA and CDR2 FQGNSA. V lost 3 bases to trimming and J lost 5 bases, with 13 bases between them. DNA for the CDR3: TGTGCCAGCAGCTTTTACGAGGGAGGGACTGAAGCTTTCTTT. Encoded protein: CASSFYEGGTEAFF.